Presented here are 21 T cell receptor beta chains from one specimen sequenced in a study of T cell changes during pregnancy in multiple sclerosis. Sequencing used immunoSEQ multiplex PCR; TCRdb keeps in-frame clones, though not all of them. The repertoire includes around 21,000 clones, 75% to 90% of them detected once, and around 21% sits in the top ten. The sequencing here drew on CD8+ T cells from peripheral blood mononuclear cells, taken after pregnancy. These receptors were collected from a female donor in good health, enrolled as a control in a pregnancy study.

The rearrangement joins TRBV9 to TRBJ1-4; TRBD1 might be the D (5 bases). CDR3 length: 15 residues. Trimming stripped 2 bases from V and 0 bases from J, with 8 bases between. Germline V gene lookup returns CDR1 SGDLS and CDR2 YYNGEE. The CDR3, as DNA: TGTGCCAGCAGCGTGGGGCGTGCAACTAATGAAAAACTGTTTTTT. Protein: CASSVGRATNEKLFF.

A note on this clone: The same CDR3 also results from other DNA sequences found in this sample. The chain combines TRBV5-1 with TRBJ2-2; 9 positions agree with TRBD2. CDR3 length equals 16 residues. V shed 5 bases and J 1 base; nucleotides not matched to a gene: 6. Germline CDR1 reads SGHRS; CDR2 reads YFSETQ. CDR3 residues: CASRQRREGNTGELFF. Written as DNA, the CDR3 is TGCGCCAGCAGACAAAGGCGGGAGGGGAACACCGGGGAGCTGTTTTTT.

The chain carries TRBV20-1 and TRBJ1-1; the D is unclear. This CDR3 region has 11 residues. Germline V gene sequence: CDR1 DFQATT, CDR2 SNEGSKA (reference sequence). The V gene lost 6 bases and the J gene lost 4 bases, with 9 bases spanning the gap. The CDR3 spells CSAVGATEAFF. The CDR3 DNA sequence: TGCAGTGCCGTCGGAGCCACTGAAGCTTTCTTT.

This sequence joins TRBV25-1 and TRBJ2-7; 8 bases are shared with TRBD1. The germline CDR1 and CDR2 sequences are MGHDK and SYGVNS. After removal of 4 bases from V and 4 bases from J, the junction contained 3 bases not matched to a gene. This CDR3 spans 13 amino acids. CDR3 in DNA: TGTGCCAGCAGTGCGGACAGGGTGTACGAGCAGTACTTC. This gives the protein CASSADRVYEQYF.

In its sample, this clone is medium-sized (0.01 to 0.1%). The chain links TRBV6-4 to TRBJ2-1, with 12 nucleotides matching TRBD2. The V segment lost 6 bases and the J segment 8 bases; nucleotides outside the gene matches: 8. The CDR3 loop spans 15 amino acids. Germline V CDR1 and CDR2: MRHNA, SNTAGT. For the CDR3, the DNA is TGTGCCAGCAGCCCGACTAGCGGGAGCGTCGATGAGCAGTTCTTC. Translation: CASSPTSGSVDEQFF.

The chain carries TRBV4-1 and TRBJ1-4, with TRBD1 identical over 9 bases. Germline V gene lookup returns CDR1 MGHRA and CDR2 YSYEKL. V gave up 4 bases and J gave up 5 bases; unmatched junction bases: 5. The CDR3 is 15 amino acids. The CDR3 reads CASSLFGQGNEKLFF. CDR3 DNA sequence: TGCGCCAGCAGCCTATTCGGACAGGGGAATGAAAAACTGTTTTTT.

The rearrangement joins TRBV6-1 to TRBJ2-7; D is perhaps TRBD1 (5 bases). The CDR3 contains 16 residues. CDR1 and CDR2 from the germline V gene are MNHNS and SASEGT. The V end lost 4 bases, the J end lost 4 bases, and 20 bases lay between the germline ends. The DNA of the CDR3 is TGTGCCAGCAGTGTGGGGCCCCACGGAAACTCTTACGAGCAGTACTTC. It yields the protein CASSVGPHGNSYEQYF.

This sequence joins TRBV7-2 and TRBJ2-7, with 8 bases matching TRBD1. The CDR3 length is 14 residues. V was pared by 4 bases and J by 2 bases, with 4 bases of the junction left unmatched. Germline V gene sequence: CDR1 SGHTA, CDR2 FQGNSA. CDR3 coding DNA: TGTGCCAGCAGCTCTGGACAGGGTCCCTACGAGCAGTACTTC. Encoded protein: CASSSGQGPYEQYF.

This clone has more than one count but fewer than ten. The gene calls are TRBV19 and TRBJ1-5; D is ambiguous. The CDR3 consists of 14 residues. Germline loops: CDR1 LNHDA, CDR2 SQIVND (reference sequence). Between the trimmed V and J ends, which lost 9 bases and 0 bases, there was a span of 12 bases. The CDR3 DNA is TGTGCCAGGTGTCAGGTACTTAGCAATCAGCCCCAGCATTTT. The encoded protein is CARCQVLSNQPQHF.

This chain joins TRBV19 and TRBJ1-4, with D maybe TRBD1 (6 bases). The V gene's germline CDR1 is LNHDA and CDR2 SQIVND (reference sequence). The CDR3 has 15 amino acids. V gave up 9 bases and J gave up 0 bases, with 14 bases separating them. DNA for the CDR3: TGTGCCAGCGGACAGCTTTCGTCAACTAATGAAAAACTGTTTTTT. Its translation is CASGQLSSTNEKLFF.

CDR3 bases: TGTGCCAGCAGCCAAGGTGCCTACAGGGAGCAGTACTTC. Translating gives CASSQGAYREQYF. The chain is built from TRBV14 and TRBJ2-7, with D possibly matching TRBD1 (5 bases). This CDR3 is 13 amino acids long. The germline CDR1 and CDR2 sequences are SGHDN and FVKESK. V was shortened by 1 base and J by 7 bases, with 11 bases between the two germline ends. Together with reference TRBV14 and TRBJ2-7, the CDR3 gives the full variable domain: EAGVTQFPSHSVIEKGQTVTLRCDPISGHDNLYWYRRVMGKEIKFLLHFVKESKQDESGMPNNRFLAERTGGTYSTLKVQPAELEDSGVYFCASSQGAYREQYFGPGTRLTVT.

This rearrangement joins TRBV5-1 to TRBJ2-1, with 7 bases identical to TRBD1. Per germline, CDR1 SGHRS and CDR2 YFSETQ. The CDR3 covers 17 residues. After removal of 0 bases from V and 2 bases from J, the junction contained 8 bases not matched to a gene. CDR3 bases: TGCGCCAGCAGCTTGGTCCAGGGACAGAGTACCTACAATGAGCAGTTCTTC. As protein: CASSLVQGQSTYNEQFF.

This sequence joins TRBV29-1 and TRBJ2-7; D is perhaps TRBD1 (6 bases). This CDR3 has 16 residues. Germline-derived CDR1 and CDR2 are SQVTM and ANQGSEA. Trimming took 2 bases from V and 1 from J, leaving 18 bases between them. This CDR3 is CSVENEGTLNSYEQYF. The CDR3 DNA is TGCAGCGTTGAAAACGAAGGGACATTGAATTCCTACGAGCAGTACTTC.

V usage is TRBV27 and J usage is TRBJ2-7, with D unclear. The CDR3 loop spans 13 amino acids. Looked up from germline, CDR1 is MNHEY and CDR2 is SMNVEV (reference sequence). V was trimmed by 4 bases and J by 3 bases, leaving 10 bases between them. In nucleotides, the CDR3 is TGTGCCAGCAGTTCTACCCCTTACTACGAGCAGTACTTC. Protein: CASSSTPYYEQYF.

This clone appeared a few times. The chain combines TRBV19 with TRBJ1-1; D might be TRBD1 (6 bases). CDR3 length equals 14 residues. V lost 3 bases to trimming and J lost 6 bases, with 14 bases between them. Germline V gene data show CDR1 as LNHDA and CDR2 as SQIVND (reference sequence). In DNA, the CDR3 is TGTGCCAGTAGTATTCCAGGGGATGTCTCTGAAGCTTTCTTT. This gives the protein CASSIPGDVSEAFF.

V usage is TRBV6-5 and J usage is TRBJ2-3, with a tentative D call TRBD2 (6 bases). This CDR3 region has 12 residues. Germline CDR1 reads MNHEY; CDR2 reads SVGAGI. Trimming stripped 6 bases from V and 4 bases from J, with 8 bases between. CDR3 nucleotides: TGTGCCAGCAGCGGCGGGGCAGATACGCAGTATTTT. Protein sequence: CASSGGADTQYF.

The rearrangement links TRBV10-3 to TRBJ2-7, with TRBD2 identical over 7 bases. Germline values: CDR1 ENHRY, CDR2 SYGVKD. CDR3 size: 14 residues. V lost 8 bases to trimming and J lost 0 bases; unmatched junction nucleotides: 7. As DNA, the CDR3 is TGTGCCATCGGGGACGGGGGGAGCTCCTACGAGCAGTACTTC. The encoded protein is CAIGDGGSSYEQYF.

This clone was detected only once. V and J are TRBV5-4 and TRBJ2-3; D is undetermined. CDR1 and CDR2 (germline): SGHNT, YYREEE (reference sequence). Deletions cut 4 bases from V and 6 bases from J, with 12 bases between. The length of the CDR3 is 13 residues. CDR3 protein: CASSPGPPDTQYF. CDR3 DNA: TGTGCCAGCAGCCCGGGTCCGCCGGATACGCAGTATTTT. The entire variable domain, with the rest obtained from reference TRBV5-4 and TRBJ2-3, is as follows: ETGVTQSPTHLIKTRGQQVTLRCSSQSGHNTVSWYQQALGQGPQFIFQYYREEENGRGNFPPRFSGLQFPNYSSELNVNALELDDSALYLCASSPGPPDTQYFGPGTRLTVL.

This chain connects TRBV27 to TRBJ2-5, with TRBD2 matching 11 bases. The CDR3 totals 15 residues. With V trimmed by 5 bases and J by 3 bases, 5 bases remained unmatched. Germline assignment: CDR1 MNHEY and CDR2 SMNVEV (reference sequence). The chain's CDR3 is CASSEGTSGKETQYF. In DNA form, the CDR3 reads TGTGCCAGCAGTGAGGGGACTAGCGGAAAAGAGACCCAGTACTTC.

The V call is TRBV6-7, the J call TRBJ2-3; TRBD2 aligns across 11 bases. TRBV6-7 is assigned to the ORF class and has an uncertain function. Trimming removed 5 bases from V and 5 bases from J; junction bases left unmatched: 9. The CDR3 sequence is 16 residues long. CDR3 sequence: CASSKSSGGRGDTQYF. The CDR3 DNA follows: TGTGCCAGCAGTAAATCTAGCGGGGGGCGTGGAGATACGCAGTATTTT.

The chain links TRBV12-5 to TRBJ2-1; D call uncertain. The CDR3 extends over 12 amino acids. Germline CDR1 and CDR2: LGHNT and FRNRAP. V dropped 6 bases and J dropped 7 bases, with 10 bases sitting between them. The CDR3 protein is CASGAGLNEQFF. For the CDR3, the DNA is TGTGCTAGTGGGGCAGGCTTAAATGAGCAGTTCTTC.